This note documents a single T cell receptor beta chain sequence. The antigen remains undetermined. This clone may be a read error of a much larger clone one base away. The use of a sample-barcoded 5' primer and a J-beta primer mix characterized a second PCR of 7 to 11 cycles. Each CDR3 protein gets one entry after TCRdb re-called the 5' RACE reads with MiXCR. The sample records hundreds of thousands of distinct CDR3 sequences, about 30% being singletons. V lost 0 bases and J lost 9; bases outside the gene matches: 8. CDR1 and CDR2 (germline): LNHNV, YYDKDF (reference sequence). The CDR3 has 16 amino acids. These data originate in a study of blood T cells in healthy people across ages. Study observations and caveats: In older individuals, TCR beta diversity per million T cells was lower, falling roughly linearly with age.

V is TRBV15 and J is TRBJ1-5; 10 nucleotides align to TRBD1. Material: blood. The sequence came from an elderly woman in good health. Here the CDR3 reads CATSRDGTGVGRPQHF. The CDR3 region has the DNA TGTGCCACCAGCAGAGATGGGACAGGGGTGGGCCGGCCCCAGCATTTT.